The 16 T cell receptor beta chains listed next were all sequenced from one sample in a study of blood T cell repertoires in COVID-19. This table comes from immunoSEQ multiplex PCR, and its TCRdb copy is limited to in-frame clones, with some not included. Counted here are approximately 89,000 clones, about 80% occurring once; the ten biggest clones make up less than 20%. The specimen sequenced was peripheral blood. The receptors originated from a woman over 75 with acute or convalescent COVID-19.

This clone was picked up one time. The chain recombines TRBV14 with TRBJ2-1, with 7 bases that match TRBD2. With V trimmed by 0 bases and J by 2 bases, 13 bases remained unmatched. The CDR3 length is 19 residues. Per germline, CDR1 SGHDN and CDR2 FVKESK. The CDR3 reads CASSQEGPLIGRTYNEQFF. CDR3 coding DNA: TGTGCCAGCAGCCAAGAAGGGCCGCTGATCGGGAGGACCTACAATGAGCAGTTCTTC.

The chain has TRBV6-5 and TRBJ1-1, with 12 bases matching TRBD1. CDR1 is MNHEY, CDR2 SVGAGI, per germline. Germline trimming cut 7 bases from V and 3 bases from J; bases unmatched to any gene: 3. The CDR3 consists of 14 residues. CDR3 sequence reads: CASTGTGGYTEAFF. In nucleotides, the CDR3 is TGTGCCAGCACCGGGACAGGGGGCTACACTGAAGCTTTCTTT.

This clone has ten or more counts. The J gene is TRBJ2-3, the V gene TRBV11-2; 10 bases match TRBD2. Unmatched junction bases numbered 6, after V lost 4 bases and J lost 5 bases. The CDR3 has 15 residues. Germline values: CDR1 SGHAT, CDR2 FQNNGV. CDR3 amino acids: CASSSLAGVGDTQYF. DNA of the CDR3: TGTGCCAGCAGCTCCCTAGCGGGAGTAGGAGATACGCAGTATTTT.

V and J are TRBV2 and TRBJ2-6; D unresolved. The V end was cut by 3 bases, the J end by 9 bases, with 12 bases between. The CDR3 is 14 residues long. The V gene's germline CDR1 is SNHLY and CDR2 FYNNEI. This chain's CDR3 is CASSDRRPVNVLTF. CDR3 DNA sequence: TGTGCCAGCAGTGATCGCAGGCCCGTCAACGTCCTGACTTTC. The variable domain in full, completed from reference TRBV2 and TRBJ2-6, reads EPEVTQTPSHQVTQMGQEVILRCVPISNHLYFYWYRQILGQKVEFLVSFYNNEISEKSEIFDDQFSVERPDGSNFTLKIRSTKLEDSAMYFCASSDRRPVNVLTFGAGSRLTVL.

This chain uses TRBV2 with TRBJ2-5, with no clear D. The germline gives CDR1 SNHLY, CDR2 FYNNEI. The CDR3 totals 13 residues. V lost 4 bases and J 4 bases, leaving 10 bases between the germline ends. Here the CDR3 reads CASSGLTGETQYF. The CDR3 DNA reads TGTGCCAGCAGTGGCCTAACCGGAGAGACCCAGTACTTC.

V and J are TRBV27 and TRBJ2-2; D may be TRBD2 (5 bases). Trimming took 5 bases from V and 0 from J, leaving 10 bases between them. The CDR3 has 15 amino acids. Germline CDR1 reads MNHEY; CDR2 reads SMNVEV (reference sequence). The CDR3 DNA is TGTGCCAGCAGTGCGTCCGGGACGAACACCGGGGAGCTGTTTTTT. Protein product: CASSASGTNTGELFF.

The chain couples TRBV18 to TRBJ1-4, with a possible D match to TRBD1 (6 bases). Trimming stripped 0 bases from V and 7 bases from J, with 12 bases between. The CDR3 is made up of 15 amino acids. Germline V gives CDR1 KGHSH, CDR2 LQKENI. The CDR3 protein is CASSPPSQGTEKLFF. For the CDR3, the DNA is TGTGCCAGCTCACCACCGAGTCAGGGGACTGAAAAACTGTTTTTT.

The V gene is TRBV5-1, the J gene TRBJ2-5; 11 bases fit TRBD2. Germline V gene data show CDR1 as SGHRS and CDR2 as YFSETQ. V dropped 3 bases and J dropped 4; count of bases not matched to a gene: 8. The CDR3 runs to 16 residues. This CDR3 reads CASSSFSGGAGETQYF. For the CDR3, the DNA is TGCGCCAGCAGCTCCTTTAGCGGGGGGGCCGGAGAGACCCAGTACTTC.

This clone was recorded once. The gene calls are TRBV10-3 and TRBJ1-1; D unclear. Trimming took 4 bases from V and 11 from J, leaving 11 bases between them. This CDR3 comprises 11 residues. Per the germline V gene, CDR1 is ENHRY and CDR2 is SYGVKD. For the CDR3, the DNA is TGTGCCATCAGTGGCCCCTTTGAGGCTTTCTTT. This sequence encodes CAISGPFEAFF.

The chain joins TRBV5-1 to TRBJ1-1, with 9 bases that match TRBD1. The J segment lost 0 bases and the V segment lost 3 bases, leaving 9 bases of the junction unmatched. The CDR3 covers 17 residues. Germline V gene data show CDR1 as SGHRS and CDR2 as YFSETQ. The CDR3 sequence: CASSSNPGTGMNTEAFF. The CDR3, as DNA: TGCGCCAGCAGCTCTAATCCCGGGACAGGGATGAACACTGAAGCTTTCTTT.

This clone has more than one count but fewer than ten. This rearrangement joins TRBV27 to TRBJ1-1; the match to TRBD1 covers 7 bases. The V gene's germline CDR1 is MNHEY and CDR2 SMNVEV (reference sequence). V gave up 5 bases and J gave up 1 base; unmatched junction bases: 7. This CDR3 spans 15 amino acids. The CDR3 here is CASSPYRGSNTEAFF. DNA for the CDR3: TGTGCCAGCAGTCCCTACAGGGGTTCGAACACTGAAGCTTTCTTT.

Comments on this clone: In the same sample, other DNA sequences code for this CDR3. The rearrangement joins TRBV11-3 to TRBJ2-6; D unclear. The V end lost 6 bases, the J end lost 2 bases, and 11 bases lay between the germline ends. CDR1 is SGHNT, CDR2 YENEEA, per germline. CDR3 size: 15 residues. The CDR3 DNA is TGTGCCAGCAGTCGCGGTCCCACTGGGGCCAACGTCCTGACTTTC. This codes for CASSRGPTGANVLTF.

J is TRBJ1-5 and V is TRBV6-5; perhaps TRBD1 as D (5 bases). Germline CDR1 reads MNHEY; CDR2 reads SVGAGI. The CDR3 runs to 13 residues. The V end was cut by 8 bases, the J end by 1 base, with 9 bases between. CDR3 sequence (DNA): TGTGCCAGCGGACGGGGGAGCAATCAGCCCCAGCATTTT. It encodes CASGRGSNQPQHF.

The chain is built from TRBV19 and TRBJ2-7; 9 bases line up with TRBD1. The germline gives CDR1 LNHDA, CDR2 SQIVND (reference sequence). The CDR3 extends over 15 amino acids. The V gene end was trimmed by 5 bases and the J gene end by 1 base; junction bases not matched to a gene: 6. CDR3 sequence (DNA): TGTGCCAGTAGTCACCGGGACAGGGTTTCCTACGAGCAGTACTTC. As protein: CASSHRDRVSYEQYF.

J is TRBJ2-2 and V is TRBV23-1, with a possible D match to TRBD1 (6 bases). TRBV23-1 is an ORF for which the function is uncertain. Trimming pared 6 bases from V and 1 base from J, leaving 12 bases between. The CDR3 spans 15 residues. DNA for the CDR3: TGCGCCAGCAGCCCGGACAGTCAGAACACCGGGGAGCTGTTTTTT. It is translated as CASSPDSQNTGELFF.

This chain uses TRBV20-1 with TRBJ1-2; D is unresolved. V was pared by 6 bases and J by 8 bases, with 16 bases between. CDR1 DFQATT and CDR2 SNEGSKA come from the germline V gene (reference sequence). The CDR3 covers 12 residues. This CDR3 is CSASKEVSGYTF. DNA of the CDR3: TGCAGTGCGAGTAAGGAGGTTTCGGGCTACACCTTC.